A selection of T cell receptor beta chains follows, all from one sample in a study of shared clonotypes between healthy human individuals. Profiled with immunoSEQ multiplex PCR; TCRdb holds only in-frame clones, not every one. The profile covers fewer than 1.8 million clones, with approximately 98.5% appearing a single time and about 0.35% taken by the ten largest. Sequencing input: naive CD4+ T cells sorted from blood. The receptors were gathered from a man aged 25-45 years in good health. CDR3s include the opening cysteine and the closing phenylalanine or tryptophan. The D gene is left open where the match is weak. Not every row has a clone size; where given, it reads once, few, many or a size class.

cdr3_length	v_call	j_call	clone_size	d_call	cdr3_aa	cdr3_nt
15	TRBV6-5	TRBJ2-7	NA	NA	CASRPPGTSSYEQYF	TGTGCCAGCAGGCCTCCGGGAACCTCCTCCTACGAGCAGTACTTC
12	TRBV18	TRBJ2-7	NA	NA	CASSGGPYEQYF	TGTGCCAGCTCCGGGGGGCCCTACGAGCAGTACTTC
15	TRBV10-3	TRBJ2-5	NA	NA	CAISESGAGEETQYF	TGTGCCATCAGTGAGAGTGGGGCAGGGGAAGAGACCCAGTACTTC
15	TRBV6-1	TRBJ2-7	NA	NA	CASTAGGGGWNEQYF	TGTGCCAGCACCGCCGGGGGAGGAGGTTGGAACGAGCAGTACTTC
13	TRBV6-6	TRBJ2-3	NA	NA	CASSYSWADTQYF	TGTGCCAGCAGTTACTCGTGGGCCGATACGCAGTATTTT
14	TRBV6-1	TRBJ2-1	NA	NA	CASRTDFSYNEQFF	TGTGCCAGCAGAACTGATTTCTCCTACAATGAGCAGTTCTTC
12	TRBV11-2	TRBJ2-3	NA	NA	CASSTRGDTQYF	TGTGCCAGCAGCACGAGGGGTGATACGCAGTATTTT
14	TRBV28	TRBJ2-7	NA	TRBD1	CASRGGQGDYEQYF	TGTGCCAGCAGGGGAGGACAGGGGGATTACGAGCAGTACTTC
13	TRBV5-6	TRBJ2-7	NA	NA	CASSLVQGYEQYF	TGTGCCAGCAGCTTGGTGCAGGGCTACGAGCAGTACTTC
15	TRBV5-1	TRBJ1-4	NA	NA	CASSDDRGLNEKLFF	TGCGCCAGCAGCGATGATAGGGGTCTTAATGAAAAACTGTTTTTT
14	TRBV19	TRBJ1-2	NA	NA	CASTDLGRFYGYTF	TGTGCCAGTACCGATTTGGGGAGGTTCTATGGCTACACCTTC
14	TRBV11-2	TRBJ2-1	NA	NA	CASSFLQGGNEQFF	TGTGCCAGCAGCTTCCTACAGGGGGGGAATGAGCAGTTCTTC
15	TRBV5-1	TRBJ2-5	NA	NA	CASSAITGRGETQYF	TGCGCCAGCAGCGCCATAACAGGGAGAGGTGAGACCCAGTACTTC
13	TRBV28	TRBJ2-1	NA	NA	CASRSGLYNEQFF	TGTGCCAGCAGGTCGGGACTTTACAATGAGCAGTTCTTC
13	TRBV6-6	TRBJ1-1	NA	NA	CASGPQLNTEAFF	TGTGCCAGCGGACCGCAGTTGAACACTGAAGCTTTCTTT
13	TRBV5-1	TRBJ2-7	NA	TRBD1	CATSRGQGDEQYF	TGCGCCACCAGTCGTGGACAGGGGGACGAGCAGTACTTC
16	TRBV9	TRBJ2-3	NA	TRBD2	CASSVGLAGGADTQYF	TGTGCCAGCAGCGTTGGGCTAGCGGGAGGCGCAGATACGCAGTATTTT
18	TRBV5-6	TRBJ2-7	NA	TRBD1	CASSSFLPRPGQGDEQYF	TGTGCCAGCAGCTCTTTTTTGCCCCGGCCGGGACAGGGCGACGAGCAGTACTTC
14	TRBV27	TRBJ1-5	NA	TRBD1	CASSFDRDNQPQHF	TGTGCCAGCAGTTTCGACAGGGACAATCAGCCCCAGCATTTT
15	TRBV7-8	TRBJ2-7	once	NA	CASSYSDGSSYEQYF	TGTGCCAGCAGCTACAGTGACGGATCCTCCTACGAGCAGTACTTC
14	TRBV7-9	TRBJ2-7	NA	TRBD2	CASSTGTSSYEQYF	TGTGCCAGCAGCACCGGGACTAGCTCCTACGAGCAGTACTTC
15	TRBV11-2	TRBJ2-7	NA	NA	CASSLDRGQTYEQYF	TGTGCCAGCAGCTTAGATCGGGGGCAGACCTACGAGCAGTACTTC
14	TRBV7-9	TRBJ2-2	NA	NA	CASSLNRDTGELFF	TGTGCCAGCAGCTTGAACAGGGACACCGGGGAGCTGTTTTTT
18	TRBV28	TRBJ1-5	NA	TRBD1	CASSGSTGPLWGNQPQHF	TGTGCCAGCAGTGGCTCGACAGGGCCCCTGTGGGGCAATCAGCCCCAGCATTTT
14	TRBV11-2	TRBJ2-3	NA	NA	CASSLSGSGDTQYF	TGTGCCAGCAGCTTAAGCGGATCCGGAGATACGCAGTATTTT
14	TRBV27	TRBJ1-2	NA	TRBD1	CASSLIGTEDGYTF	TGTGCCAGCAGTTTGATCGGGACAGAAGATGGCTACACCTTC
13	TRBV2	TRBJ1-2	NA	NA	CASSEVTGYGYTF	TGTGCCAGCAGTGAAGTGACAGGATACGGCTACACCTTC
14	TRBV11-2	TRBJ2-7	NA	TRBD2	CASSFSGILYEQYF	TGTGCCAGCAGCTTCAGCGGGATTCTGTACGAGCAGTACTTC
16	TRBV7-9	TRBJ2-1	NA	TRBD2	CASSPLGGRTYNEQFF	TGTGCCAGCAGCCCCCTAGGCGGGAGAACCTACAATGAGCAGTTCTTC
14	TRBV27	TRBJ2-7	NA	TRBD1	CASSFGTGAYEQYF	TGTGCCAGCAGTTTTGGGACAGGAGCCTACGAGCAGTACTTC
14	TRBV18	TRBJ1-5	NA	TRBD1	CASSPSDRDQPQHF	TGTGCCAGCTCACCAAGCGACAGGGACCAGCCCCAGCATTTT
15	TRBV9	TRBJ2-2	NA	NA	CASSGTEVFIGELFF	TGTGCCAGCAGCGGGACAGAGGTCTTTATCGGGGAGCTGTTTTTT
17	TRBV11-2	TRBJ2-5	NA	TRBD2	CASSLFKVAGRAETQYF	TGTGCCAGCAGCTTATTCAAGGTAGCGGGAAGGGCGGAGACCCAGTACTTC
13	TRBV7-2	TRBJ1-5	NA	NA	CASSLDSVGPQHF	TGTGCCAGCAGCTTAGACAGCGTCGGGCCCCAGCATTTT
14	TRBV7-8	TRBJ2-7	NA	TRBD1	CASSPEDRGYEQYF	TGTGCCAGCAGCCCGGAGGACAGGGGGTACGAGCAGTACTTC
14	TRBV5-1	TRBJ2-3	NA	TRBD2	CASRVSGSPDTQYF	TGCGCCAGCAGGGTTAGCGGGAGCCCAGATACGCAGTATTTT
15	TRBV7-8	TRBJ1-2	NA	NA	CASTETGRDFYGYTF	TGTGCCAGCACCGAGACAGGAAGGGATTTCTATGGCTACACCTTC
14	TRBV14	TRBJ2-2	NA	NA	CASSHRALGGELFF	TGTGCCAGCAGCCACCGGGCCCTCGGGGGGGAGCTGTTTTTT
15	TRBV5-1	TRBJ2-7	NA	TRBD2	CASSQGLAVGYEQYF	TGCGCCAGCAGTCAAGGACTAGCGGTGGGCTACGAGCAGTACTTC
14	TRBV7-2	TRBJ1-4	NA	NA	CASAPGRHNEKLFF	TGTGCCAGCGCCCCCGGGAGGCATAATGAAAAACTGTTTTTT
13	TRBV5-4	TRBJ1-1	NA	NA	CASSVDQNTEAFF	TGTGCCAGCAGCGTTGACCAGAACACTGAAGCTTTCTTT
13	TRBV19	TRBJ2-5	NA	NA	CASRRLGQETQYF	TGTGCCAGTAGGAGACTAGGACAAGAGACCCAGTACTTC